This T cell receptor (beta chain) was captured in a study of blood T cells in healthy people across ages. Regarding the study as a whole: CMV infection status of these donors was not known. Measured against age, TCR beta diversity per million T cells decreased in a roughly linear manner.

The CDR3 loop spans 13 amino acids. V was trimmed by 4 bases and J by 4 bases, leaving 11 bases between them. Germline V gene data show CDR1 as SQVTM and CDR2 as ANQGSEA. The table lists this clonotype with many counts. What it binds is not known. The second PCR ran roughly 6 to 11 cycles with a sample-barcoded 5' primer and J-beta primers. One entry per CDR3 protein, called by TCRdb with MiXCR from the 5' RACE reads. This repertoire shows some 760,000 distinct CDR3 sequences, 25% found once; its top ten account for 3% to 4.5%. These data were also reused for a study on T cells of mothers and their children. From that second work: Donors comprised three healthy Caucasian mothers plus their six children.

Material: blood. V usage is TRBV29-1 and J usage is TRBJ2-4; D not certain. This clonotype originated in a boy aged 5-17 years in good health. The CDR3 is CSVVMATKNIQYF. Written as DNA, the CDR3 is TGCAGCGTTGTCATGGCAACAAAAAACATTCAGTACTTC.